These T cell receptor beta chains were read from a single sample in a study of OX40 agonist ivuxolimab in advanced cancers. Libraries were prepared by immunoSEQ multiplex PCR; TCRdb keeps only in-frame clonotypes and omits some of them. Of 60,000 to 90,000 clones listed, about 87% are singletons. The sequenced sample was CD4+ or CD8+ T cells sorted from blood, obtained in a trial of the OX40 agonist ivuxolimab. The receptor set was obtained from an adult with an advanced solid tumor such as melanoma, head and neck, liver or kidney cancer. Each CDR3 is given with its conserved first and last residue. The order of the fields is J gene, CDR3 length, V gene, clone size, D gene, CDR3 DNA, CDR3 protein. D genes are given only for firm matches. Where a row states a size, it is once, few, many or the class of an expanded clone; other rows omit it.

TRBJ1-4 14 TRBV7-2 - - TGTGCCAGCAGCGTGGGGGCAACTAATGAAAAACTGTTTTTT CASSVGATNEKLFF
TRBJ1-5 14 TRBV28 - TRBD1 TGTGCCAGCAGTAACCCGACAGGGGATCAGCCCCAGCATTTT CASSNPTGDQPQHF
TRBJ2-7 14 TRBV11-2 once - TGTGCCAGCAGGCCCCAGGTCAGGGTAGGCGAGCAGTACTTC CASRPQVRVGEQYF
TRBJ1-2 15 TRBV6-1 - TRBD1 TGTGCCAGCAGGTCCGGGACAGGGGTGCCCTATGGCTACACCTTC CASRSGTGVPYGYTF
TRBJ2-7 15 TRBV11-2 - - TGTGCCAGCACCCACGGGTCCAGCTTTCCCTACGAGCAGTACTTC CASTHGSSFPYEQYF
TRBJ1-1 15 TRBV5-1 once - TGCGCCAGCAGCTTGGTTGGGACCATGAACACTGAAGCTTTCTTT CASSLVGTMNTEAFF
TRBJ2-5 14 TRBV5-1 few - TGCGCCAGCAGCAGGGGTTCGATCCAAGAGACCCAGTACTTC CASSRGSIQETQYF
TRBJ2-3 16 TRBV7-7 - TRBD2 TGTGCTAGCAGCCGGGGGCTAGCGGGGCCCCTAGATACGCAGTATTTT CASSRGLAGPLDTQYF
TRBJ2-1 14 TRBV11-2 - - TGTGCCAGCAGCCCGTGGATGGCATCGAATGAGCAGTTCTTC CASSPWMASNEQFF
TRBJ2-1 15 TRBV28 - - TGTGCCAGCAGTTCACAGGCTAGCTCCTACAATGAGCAGTTCTTC CASSSQASSYNEQFF
TRBJ2-1 15 TRBV6-1 - - TGTGCCAGCAGTCCCCGTGGGGGGAATAAGAATGAGCAGTTCTTC CASSPRGGNKNEQFF
TRBJ1-1 18 TRBV28 - TRBD1 TGTGCCAGCAGTTCGTTGACAGGGGGTTCCCTTTTGAACACTGAAGCTTTCTTT CASSSLTGGSLLNTEAFF
TRBJ2-7 13 TRBV28 - - TGTGCCAGCAGCCCGGGACCCTCCTACGAGCAGTACTTC CASSPGPSYEQYF
TRBJ1-4 12 TRBV28 - - TGTGCCAGCAGTCCACCGAGTGAAAAACTGTTTTTT CASSPPSEKLFF
TRBJ1-1 12 TRBV19 - - TGTGCCAGTAGTATAACGGGTACCGAAGCTTTCTTT CASSITGTEAFF
TRBJ2-1 15 TRBV4-2 - - TGTGCCAGCAGCCGTTACGGGCAGCCAGGCGATGAGCAGTTCTTC CASSRYGQPGDEQFF
TRBJ1-1 13 TRBV7-9 - - TGTGCCAGCAGCTCGACAGTGAACACTGAAGCTTTCTTT CASSSTVNTEAFF
TRBJ1-1 13 TRBV11-3 - - TGTGCCAGCAGCCCCCCCGGAGGCACTGAAGCTTTCTTT CASSPPGGTEAFF
TRBJ1-1 13 TRBV7-9 - - TGTGCCAGCAGCTTATTCGGGTCGGTAATAGCTTTCTTT CASSLFGSVIAFF
TRBJ1-5 15 TRBV7-2 once - TGTGCCAGCAGCTTGGTGAGTGGGGAAAATCAGCCCCAGCATTTT CASSLVSGENQPQHF
TRBJ2-3 13 TRBV11-1 - - TGTGCCAGCAGCTTATTTAGGGGGGGTACGCAGTATTTT CASSLFRGGTQYF
TRBJ2-4 18 TRBV7-2 - TRBD2 TGTGCCAGCAGCCGCCGGGGAACGGGAGGCCCCATTGGAAACATTCAGTACTTC CASSRRGTGGPIGNIQYF
TRBJ2-3 13 TRBV27 - - TGTGCCAGCGGAGGAGTTAGCACAGATACGCAGTATTTT CASGGVSTDTQYF
TRBJ2-4 17 TRBV19 once - TGTGCCAGTAGTAACAAGGGGCGCGGGTTAGCCAAAAACATTCAGTACTTC CASSNKGRGLAKNIQYF
TRBJ2-1 13 TRBV10-1 once TRBD2 TGCGCCAGCAGGATGGGGGGGTCGAATGAGCAGTTCTTC CASRMGGSNEQFF
TRBJ2-1 18 TRBV11-2 few - TGTGCCAGCAGCTTAGTGCGATTAAGGCCCCCGTCGAACAATGAGCAGTTCTTC CASSLVRLRPPSNNEQFF
TRBJ2-1 16 TRBV5-5 once - TGTGCCAGCACCAAGGCCCCTTTCGAGATGCACAGTGAGCAGTTCTTC CASTKAPFEMHSEQFF
TRBJ2-1 11 TRBV28 - - TGTGCCAGCACCCAAGGGGCCGAGCAGTTCTTC CASTQGAEQFF
TRBJ2-7 17 TRBV19 - - TGTGCCAGCCGAGACAGTGGTGGGGCAGGCCAATTCTACGAGCAGTACTTC CASRDSGGAGQFYEQYF
TRBJ1-1 16 TRBV7-9 - TRBD1 TGTGCCAGCAGCCCTAGACAGGGGCGGGAGAGCACTGAAGCTTTCTTT CASSPRQGRESTEAFF
TRBJ2-1 13 TRBV29-1 - - TGCAGCGTTGATGAGAGTAGATTCTATGAGCAGTTCTTC CSVDESRFYEQFF
TRBJ2-5 13 TRBV29-1 once - TGCAGCGTTGCCTGGACAGTCAAAGAGACCCAGTACTTC CSVAWTVKETQYF
TRBJ2-1 15 TRBV5-4 - TRBD2 TGTGCCAGCAGCTTTGGGGGGGGAGAAGTCGGTGAGCAGTTCTTC CASSFGGGEVGEQFF
TRBJ2-1 15 TRBV10-1 - TRBD2 TGCGCCAGCAGTGAGTCCTTGGGACTAGCGGGTGAGCAGTTCTTC CASSESLGLAGEQFF
TRBJ1-5 15 TRBV7-2 - TRBD1 TGTGCCAGCAGCCGGACGGGACAGGGGTATCAGCCCCAGCATTTT CASSRTGQGYQPQHF
TRBJ1-3 14 TRBV21-1 - - TGTGCCAGCCGAGAGGGACCCTCTGGAAACACCATATATTTT CASREGPSGNTIYF
TRBJ1-1 14 TRBV7-2 - - TGTGCCAGCAGCTTAAAGAGCCCCTTGACCGAAGCTTTCTTT CASSLKSPLTEAFF
TRBJ2-5 13 TRBV5-4 - - TGTGCCAGCAGTCGACGGGGCCAAGAGACCCAGTACTTC CASSRRGQETQYF
TRBJ1-2 14 TRBV7-2 - - TGTGCCAGCAGCCCACAGGGCTCTAACTATGGCTACACCTTC CASSPQGSNYGYTF
TRBJ1-1 13 TRBV30 - - TGTGCCTGGAGTACTCAGGCGAACACTGAAGCTTTCTTT CAWSTQANTEAFF
TRBJ1-5 13 TRBV7-9 - TRBD1 TGTGCCAGCAGCTTAGGGGACAGTCAGCCCCAGCATTTT CASSLGDSQPQHF
TRBJ1-6 12 TRBV18 once - TGTGCCAGCTCAGAAGACAATTCACCCCTCCACTTT CASSEDNSPLHF
TRBJ1-5 13 TRBV10-1 - - TGCGCCAGCACCCAGGACCTCAATCAGCCCCAGCATTTT CASTQDLNQPQHF
TRBJ1-2 14 TRBV6-1 - - TGTGCCAGCAGTGAAGCGCGGCAGGACTATGGCTACACCTTC CASSEARQDYGYTF
TRBJ2-3 14 TRBV10-3 - - TGTGCCATCAGTCCGGACCGGGGCGCAGATACGCAGTATTTT CAISPDRGADTQYF
TRBJ1-5 14 TRBV6-6 once TRBD1 TGTGCCAGCAGTAGGACAGGGAATGGTCAGCCCCAGCATTTT CASSRTGNGQPQHF
TRBJ2-7 13 TRBV5-1 - - TGCGCCAGCAGCTCGGGGACCTTGGGCGAGCAGTACTTC CASSSGTLGEQYF
TRBJ1-2 16 TRBV15 - - TGTGCCACCAGCAGAGATCTTGCGAGCAATAACTATGGCTACACCTTC CATSRDLASNNYGYTF
TRBJ1-1 14 TRBV6-4 once - TGTGCCAGCAGTGAGGACATGTTGGACACTGAAGCTTTCTTT CASSEDMLDTEAFF